This entry lists 5 T cell receptor beta chains sequenced from one sample in a study of radiation and T cells in renal cell carcinoma. Time point specified: blood 2 weeks post-SBRT. Treatment indicated: 15 Gy SBRT to primary tumor, nephrectomy 4 weeks later. Some clones are missing from TCRdb's copy, which holds only in-frame ones; the method was immunoSEQ multiplex PCR. The table lists almost 50,000 clones, roughly 80% of them singletons. The starting material was blood, obtained from a patient whose treatment included radiotherapy and nephrectomy. The receptors were gathered from a woman aged 65 to 85 with renal cell carcinoma.

V and J are TRBV7-9 and TRBJ2-5; 8 positions match TRBD1. This CDR3 contains 18 residues. The trim removed 2 bases at V and 0 bases at J, leaving 11 bases unmatched. Germline values: CDR1 SEHNR, CDR2 FQNEAQ (reference sequence). The DNA of the CDR3 is TGTGCCAGCAGCTTAAGGGGCCGAGACAGGGGTTACCAAGAGACCCAGTACTTC. It specifies CASSLRGRDRGYQETQYF.

Only a few counts were recorded for this clone. This chain connects TRBV6-5 to TRBJ2-2; 12 nucleotides align to TRBD2. The CDR3 contains 15 residues. The germline V gene has CDR1 MNHEY and CDR2 SVGAGI. V shed 6 bases, J shed 6 bases, and the junction held 5 bases outside the gene matches. As DNA, the CDR3 is TGTGCCAGCAGCCTAGCGGGGGGGTGGGCCGGGGAGCTGTTTTTT. Protein sequence: CASSLAGGWAGELFF.

This clone showed up just a few times. The J gene is TRBJ1-1, the V gene TRBV5-3, with D unclear. TRBV5-3 is recorded as an ORF, its role being uncertain. There are 12 residues in the CDR3. Trimming pared 8 bases from V and 0 bases from J, leaving 8 bases between. The chain's CDR3 is CASSPVNTEAFF. CDR3 nucleotides: TGTGCCAGCAGCCCGGTGAACACTGAAGCTTTCTTT.

The chain couples TRBV7-9 to TRBJ2-7; D not certain. V lost 5 bases, J lost 3 bases, and 11 bases lay in between. Germline CDR1 SEHNR, CDR2 FQNEAQ (reference sequence). This CDR3 region has 13 residues. In nucleotides, the CDR3 is TGTGCCAGCAGCACACAAACGCTCTACGAGCAGTACTTC. It encodes CASSTQTLYEQYF.

There are a few counts of this clone. In nucleotides, the CDR3 is TGCGCCAGCAGCTTCGGACAGGGTATAGGCGAGCAGTACTTC. It specifies CASSFGQGIGEQYF. V is TRBV5-1 and J is TRBJ2-7; TRBD1 agrees at 8 bases. This CDR3 comprises 14 residues. Trimming took 2 bases from V and 6 from J; bases not matched to a gene: 7. Germline lookup yields CDR1 SGHRS and CDR2 YFSETQ.